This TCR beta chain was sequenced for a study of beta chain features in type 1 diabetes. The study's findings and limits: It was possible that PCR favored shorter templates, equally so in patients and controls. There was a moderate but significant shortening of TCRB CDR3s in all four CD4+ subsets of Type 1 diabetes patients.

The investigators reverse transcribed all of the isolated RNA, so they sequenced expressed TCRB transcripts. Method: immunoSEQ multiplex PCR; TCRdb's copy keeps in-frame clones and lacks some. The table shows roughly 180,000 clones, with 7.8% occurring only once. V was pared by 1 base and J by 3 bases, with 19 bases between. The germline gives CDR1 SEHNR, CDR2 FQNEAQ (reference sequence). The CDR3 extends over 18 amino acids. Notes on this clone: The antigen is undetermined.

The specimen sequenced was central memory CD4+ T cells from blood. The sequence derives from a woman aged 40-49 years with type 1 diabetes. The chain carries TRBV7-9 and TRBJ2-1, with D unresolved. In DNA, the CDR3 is TGTGCCAGCAGCTTAGAGAGCTACCCCTTTATCCTCTACAATGAGCAGTTCTTC. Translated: CASSLESYPFILYNEQFF.